These 16 T cell receptor beta chains were all obtained from the same sample, sequenced in a study of blood T cell repertoires in COVID-19. Clones were sequenced by immunoSEQ multiplex PCR, and TCRdb holds only the in-frame ones, with some missing. Of roughly 270,000 clones in the sample, roughly 85% were seen once. Sequencing used peripheral blood. All receptors derive from a man in his forties or fifties with active or convalescent COVID-19.

V is TRBV7-9 and J is TRBJ1-2; 10 bases agree with TRBD1. V was clipped by 3 bases and J by 8 bases; unmatched bases: 9. Germline values: CDR1 SEHNR, CDR2 FQNEAQ (reference sequence). The CDR3 contains 15 residues. The CDR3 DNA reads TGTGCCAGCAGCTTTTTGGGACAGGGGCCGGGAGGCTACACCTTC. This codes for CASSFLGQGPGGYTF.

The chain combines TRBV9 with TRBJ2-1; D gene unclear. The CDR3 covers 14 residues. V was shortened by 2 bases and J by 0 bases, with 6 bases between the two germline ends. CDR1 and CDR2 from the germline V gene are SGDLS and YYNGEE. CDR3 bases: TGTGCCAGCAGCGTCGCAGACTCCTACAATGAGCAGTTCTTC. This translates into CASSVADSYNEQFF.

This chain connects TRBV7-8 to TRBJ2-7; D is possibly TRBD2 (5 bases). The germline V and J ends were trimmed by 1 base and 2 bases, with 15 bases remaining between them. This CDR3 spans 16 amino acids. Germline CDR1 and CDR2: SGHVS and FQNEAQ. The CDR3 loop reads CASSLGGVSLTYEQYF. The CDR3 DNA reads TGTGCCAGCAGCTTAGGGGGAGTGAGTCTTACCTACGAGCAGTACTTC. Filled out from reference TRBV7-8 and TRBJ2-7, the complete variable domain reads GAGVSQSPRYKVAKRGQDVALRCDPISGHVSLFWYQQALGQGPEFLTYFQNEAQLDKSGLPSDRFFAERPEGSVSTLKIQRTQQEDSAVYLCASSLGGVSLTYEQYFGPGTRLTVT.

This clone has more than one count but fewer than ten. The chain employs TRBV2 and TRBJ1-5, with D hard to call. The CDR3 runs to 16 residues. The V gene lost 10 bases and the J gene lost 1 base, with 20 bases spanning the gap. The germline CDR1 and CDR2 sequences are SNHLY and FYNNEI. As DNA, the CDR3 is TGTGCCACCACACGAGGCGGGTCGGGAAGCAATCAGCCCCAGCATTTT. It codes for CATTRGGSGSNQPQHF.

This clone has a single count. The chain couples TRBV2 to TRBJ1-2; D is perhaps TRBD1 (6 bases). CDR1 is SNHLY and CDR2 is FYNNEI in the germline V gene. V lost 2 bases, J lost 7 bases, and 17 bases lay in between. The CDR3 runs to 15 residues. CDR3 in amino acids: CASSEWRAGEFGYTF. DNA of the CDR3: TGTGCCAGCAGTGAATGGCGGGCAGGGGAATTTGGCTACACCTTC.

The CDR3 DNA follows: TGTGCCAGCAGTGTCTTGGGCCGAGATGCTGAGCAGTTCTTC. The encoded protein is CASSVLGRDAEQFF. The rearrangement links TRBV2 to TRBJ2-1; no reliable D call. The CDR3 extends over 14 amino acids. The germline V and J ends were trimmed by 4 bases and 9 bases, with 16 bases remaining between them. Germline values: CDR1 SNHLY, CDR2 FYNNEI.

The sample holds one count of this clone. This chain connects TRBV7-2 to TRBJ1-5; a possible D gene is TRBD1 (5 bases). There are 14 residues in the CDR3. Trimming took 3 bases from V and 3 from J, leaving 9 bases between them. Germline CDR1 reads SGHTA; CDR2 reads FQGNSA. The CDR3 bases are TGTGCCAGCAGCTTTGGACATTACAATCAGCCCCAGCATTTT. This translates into CASSFGHYNQPQHF.

V and J are TRBV2 and TRBJ1-2, with D perhaps TRBD1 (6 bases). The V gene's germline CDR1 is SNHLY and CDR2 FYNNEI. The CDR3 sequence is 15 residues long. The germline V and J ends were trimmed by 6 bases and 4 bases, with 18 bases remaining between them. CDR3 DNA sequence: TGTGCCAGCAGAACGGGAACCGGGACATTCTATGGCTACACCTTC. Amino acids: CASRTGTGTFYGYTF.

This chain connects TRBV10-3 to TRBJ1-3, with 9 bases matching TRBD1. The trim removed 0 bases at V and 0 bases at J, leaving 0 bases unmatched. Germline CDR1 and CDR2: ENHRY and SYGVKD. The CDR3 contains 16 residues. The CDR3 DNA is TGTGCCATCAGTGAGTCGACAGGGGGCTCTGGAAACACCATATATTTT. It encodes CAISESTGGSGNTIYF.

The rearrangement links TRBV21-1 to TRBJ2-5; TRBD1 was called by the table and not checked on the DNA. TRBV21-1 is tagged as a pseudogene. CDR3 size: 14 residues. CDR3 in DNA: TGTGCCAGCGACCAGACAGGGCCCCCCCGGGCCCAGTACTTC. Protein: CASDQTGPPRAQYF.

This clone was counted between two and nine times. The chain links TRBV10-3 to TRBJ2-3; a possible D gene is TRBD1 (6 bases). Germline-derived CDR1 and CDR2 are ENHRY and SYGVKD. Trimming left V 4 bases short and J 0 bases short, with 11 bases between. This CDR3 contains 15 residues. The CDR3 spells CAISGSRGSTDTQYF. The DNA for the CDR3 is TGTGCCATCAGTGGCTCTAGGGGGAGCACAGATACGCAGTATTTT.

The chain combines TRBV5-6 with TRBJ1-2; no reliable D call. CDR3 size: 13 residues. Trimming left V 2 bases short and J 6 bases short, with 11 bases between. CDR1 is SGHDT, CDR2 YYEEEE, per germline. The CDR3 sequence is CASSFSGPDGYTF. CDR3 bases: TGTGCCAGCAGCTTTAGTGGGCCGGATGGCTACACCTTC.

This sequence joins TRBV4-1 and TRBJ2-7; D not resolved. The CDR3 sequence is 17 residues long. Germline CDR1 MGHRA, CDR2 YSYEKL. The V end was cut by 3 bases, the J end by 2 bases, with 20 bases between. The CDR3 loop reads CASSHETELETTYEQYF. CDR3 DNA: TGCGCCAGCAGCCATGAGACCGAACTTGAGACAACCTACGAGCAGTACTTC.

The chain links TRBV7-9 to TRBJ2-3; D remains ambiguous. Germline-derived CDR1 and CDR2 are SEHNR and FQNEAQ (reference sequence). The CDR3 loop spans 14 amino acids. Trimming removed 5 bases from V and 1 base from J, with 10 bases in between. CDR3 residues: CASSKTLGTDTQYF. CDR3 sequence (DNA): TGTGCCAGCAGCAAGACACTGGGCACAGATACGCAGTATTTT.

J is TRBJ1-2 and V is TRBV24-1, with D possibly being TRBD1 (6 bases). Trimming removed 3 bases at V and 6 bases at J, with 13 bases between. Germline V CDR1 and CDR2: KGHDR, SFDVKD. The CDR3 consists of 14 residues. The CDR3 DNA reads as TGTGCCACCAGTGATGCCGGGACAAATCATGGCTACACCTTC. Protein: CATSDAGTNHGYTF.

V and J are TRBV5-6 and TRBJ2-3; 7 bases agree with TRBD1. V lost 0 bases to trimming and J lost 6 bases; unmatched junction nucleotides: 10. Per the germline V gene, CDR1 is SGHDT and CDR2 is YYEEEE. There are 16 residues in the CDR3. In DNA form, the CDR3 reads TGTGCCAGCAGCTTGGGTCCGGGACAGCCGACGGATACGCAGTATTTT. Translating gives CASSLGPGQPTDTQYF.